A single T cell receptor beta chain is shown here with its context. Trimming took 4 bases from V and 4 from J; bases not matched to a gene: 11. This CDR3 is 17 amino acids long. CDR1 and CDR2 from the germline V gene are SEHNR and FQNEAQ (reference sequence). The assay was immunoSEQ multiplex PCR, and TCRdb's table has in-frame clones only and misses some. The table lists around 200,000 clones, around 88% of them singletons. This specimen comes from a study of blood T cell repertoires in COVID-19. Turning to the study itself: Specimens from acute and convalescent COVID-19 originated in the United States, Italy and Spain. T cells, B-cell-depleted T cells, or PBMCs supplied cDNA or gDNA.

Material for sequencing was peripheral blood. The origin of this receptor is a man aged 50 to 59 with active or convalescent COVID-19. V and J are TRBV7-9 and TRBJ1-1; TRBD1 agrees at 11 bases. CDR3 coding DNA: TGTGCCAGCAGCTCCCGGACAGGGGGCGCCTTCAGCACTGAAGCTTTCTTT. Amino acid sequence: CASSSRTGGAFSTEAFF.